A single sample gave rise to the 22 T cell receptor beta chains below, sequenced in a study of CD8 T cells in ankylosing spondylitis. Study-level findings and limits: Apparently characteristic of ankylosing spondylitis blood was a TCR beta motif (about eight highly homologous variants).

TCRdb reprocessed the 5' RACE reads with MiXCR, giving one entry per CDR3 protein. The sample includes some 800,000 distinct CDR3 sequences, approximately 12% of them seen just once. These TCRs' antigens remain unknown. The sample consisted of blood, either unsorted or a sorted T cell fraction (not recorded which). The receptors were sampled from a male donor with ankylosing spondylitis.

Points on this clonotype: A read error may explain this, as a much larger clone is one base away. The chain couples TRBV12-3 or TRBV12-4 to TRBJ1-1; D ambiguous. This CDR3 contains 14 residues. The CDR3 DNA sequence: TGTGCCAGCAGTTTTGATGGCAGATACACTGGAGCTTTCTTT. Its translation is CASSFDGRYTGAFF.

This chain's CDR3 is CASSFRRPRGLAKNIQYF. The CDR3 DNA follows: TGTGCCAGCAGCTTTCGGAGACCGAGGGGGTTAGCCAAAAACATTCAGTACTTC. The rearrangement links TRBV11-2 to TRBJ2-4, with D possibly TRBD1 on 6 matching bases. Germline loops: CDR1 SGHAT, CDR2 FQNNGV. Trimming stripped 3 bases from V and 0 bases from J, with 18 bases between. This CDR3 contains 18 residues.

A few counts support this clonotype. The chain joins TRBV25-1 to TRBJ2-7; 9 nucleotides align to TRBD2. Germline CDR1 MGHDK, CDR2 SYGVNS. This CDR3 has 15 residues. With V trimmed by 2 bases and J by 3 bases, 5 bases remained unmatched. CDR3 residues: CASSEPAGGLYEQYF. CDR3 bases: TGTGCCAGCAGTGAACCAGCGGGGGGACTCTACGAGCAGTACTTC.

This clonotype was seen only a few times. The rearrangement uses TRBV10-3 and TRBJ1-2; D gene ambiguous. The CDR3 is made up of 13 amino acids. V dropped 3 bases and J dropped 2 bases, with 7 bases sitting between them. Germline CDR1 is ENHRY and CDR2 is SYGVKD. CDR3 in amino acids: CAISDRGNYGYTF. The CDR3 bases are TGTGCCATCAGTGACAGAGGCAACTATGGCTACACCTTC.

In nucleotides, the CDR3 is TGCAGTGCTAGGACCTTTAGCGGGAGGGCCTACAATGAGCAGTTCTTC. Its protein product is CSARTFSGRAYNEQFF. The genes are TRBV20-1 and TRBJ2-1; TRBD2 aligns across 11 bases. CDR1 and CDR2 (germline): DFQATT, SNEGSKA (reference sequence). Losses at the gene ends were 3 bases for V and 2 bases for J; bases not matched to a gene: 6. CDR3 length: 16 amino acids.

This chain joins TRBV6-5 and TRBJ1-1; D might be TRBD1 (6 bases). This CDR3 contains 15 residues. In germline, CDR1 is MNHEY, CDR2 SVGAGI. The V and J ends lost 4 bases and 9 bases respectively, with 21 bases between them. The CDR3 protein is CASSFNPGQYAQAFF. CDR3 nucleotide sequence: TGTGCCAGCAGTTTTAATCCCGGACAGTATGCCCAAGCTTTCTTT.

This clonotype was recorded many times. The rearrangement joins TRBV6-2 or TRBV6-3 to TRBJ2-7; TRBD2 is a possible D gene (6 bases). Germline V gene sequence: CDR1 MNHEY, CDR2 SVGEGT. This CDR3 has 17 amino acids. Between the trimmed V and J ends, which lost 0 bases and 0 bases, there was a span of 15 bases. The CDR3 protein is CASSYSVGGSGSYEQYF. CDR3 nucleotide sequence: TGTGCCAGCAGTTACTCCGTAGGTGGTAGCGGCTCCTACGAGCAGTACTTC.

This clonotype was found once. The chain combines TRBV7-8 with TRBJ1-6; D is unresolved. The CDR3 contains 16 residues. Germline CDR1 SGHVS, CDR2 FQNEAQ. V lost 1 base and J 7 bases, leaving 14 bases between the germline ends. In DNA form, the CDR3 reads TGTGCCAGCAGCTTAGTAGGTCCCAGAACCAATTCACCCCTCCACTTT. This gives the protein CASSLVGPRTNSPLHF.

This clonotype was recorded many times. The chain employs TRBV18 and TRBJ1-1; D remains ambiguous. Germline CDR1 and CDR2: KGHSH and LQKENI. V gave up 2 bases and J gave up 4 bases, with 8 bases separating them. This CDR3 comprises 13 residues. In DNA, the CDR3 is TGTGCCAGCTCACCAAGGACGGCCACTGAAGCTTTCTTT. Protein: CASSPRTATEAFF.

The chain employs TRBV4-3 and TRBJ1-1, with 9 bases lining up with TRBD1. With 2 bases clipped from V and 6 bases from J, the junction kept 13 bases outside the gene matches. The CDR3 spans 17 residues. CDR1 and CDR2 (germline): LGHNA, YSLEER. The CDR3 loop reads CASSQTTGTGYLSEAFF. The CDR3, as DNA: TGCGCCAGCAGCCAAACCACCGGGACAGGGTATCTATCTGAAGCTTTCTTT.

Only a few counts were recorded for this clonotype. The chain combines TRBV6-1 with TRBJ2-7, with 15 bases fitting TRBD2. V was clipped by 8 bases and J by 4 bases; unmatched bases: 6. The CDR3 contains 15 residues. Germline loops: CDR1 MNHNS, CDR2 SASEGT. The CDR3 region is CASRAGTSGGYEQYF. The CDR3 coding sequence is TGTGCCAGCCGGGCCGGGACTAGCGGGGGGTACGAGCAGTACTTC.

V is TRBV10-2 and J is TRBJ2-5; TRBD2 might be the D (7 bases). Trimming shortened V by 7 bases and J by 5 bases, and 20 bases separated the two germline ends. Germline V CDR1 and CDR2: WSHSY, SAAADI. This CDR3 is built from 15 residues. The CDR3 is CASTRGGATGETQYF. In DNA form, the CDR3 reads TGCGCCAGCACTCGTGGGGGGGCTACAGGGGAGACCCAGTACTTC.

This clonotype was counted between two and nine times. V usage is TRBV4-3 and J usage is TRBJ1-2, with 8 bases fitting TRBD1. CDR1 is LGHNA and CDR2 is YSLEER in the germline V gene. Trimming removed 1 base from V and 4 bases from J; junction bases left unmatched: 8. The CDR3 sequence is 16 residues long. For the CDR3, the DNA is TGCGCCAGCAGCCAAGTCACCGGGACAGGCTTCTATGGCTACACCTTC. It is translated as CASSQVTGTGFYGYTF.

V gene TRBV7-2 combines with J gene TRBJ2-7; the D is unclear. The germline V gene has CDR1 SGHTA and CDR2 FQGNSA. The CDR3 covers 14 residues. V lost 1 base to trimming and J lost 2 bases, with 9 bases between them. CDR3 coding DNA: TGTGCCAGCAGCTTAGACTGGTCCACCTACGAGCAGTACTTC. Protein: CASSLDWSTYEQYF.

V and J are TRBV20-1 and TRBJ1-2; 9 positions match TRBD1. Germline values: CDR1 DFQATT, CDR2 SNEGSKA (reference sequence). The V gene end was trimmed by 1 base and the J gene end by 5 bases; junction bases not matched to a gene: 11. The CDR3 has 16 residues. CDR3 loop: CSARVGPGQGVYGYTF. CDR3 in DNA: TGCAGTGCTAGAGTAGGGCCGGGACAGGGAGTGTATGGCTACACCTTC.

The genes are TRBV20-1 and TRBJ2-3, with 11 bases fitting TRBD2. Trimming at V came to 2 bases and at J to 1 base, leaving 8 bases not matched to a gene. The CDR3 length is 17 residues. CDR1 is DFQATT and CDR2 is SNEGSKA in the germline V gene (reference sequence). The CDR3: CSARTSGRERGTDTQYF. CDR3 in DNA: TGCAGTGCTAGAACTAGCGGGAGAGAGAGGGGCACAGATACGCAGTATTTT.

CDR3 bases: TGCAGTGCTAGAGATAACAGGGCTGCAACTAATGAAAAACTGTTTTTT. Amino acids: CSARDNRAATNEKLFF. This chain connects TRBV20-1 to TRBJ1-4; D is perhaps TRBD1 (6 bases). Deletions cut 0 bases from V and 0 bases from J, with 11 bases between. CDR1 DFQATT and CDR2 SNEGSKA come from the germline V gene (reference sequence). The CDR3 has 16 residues.

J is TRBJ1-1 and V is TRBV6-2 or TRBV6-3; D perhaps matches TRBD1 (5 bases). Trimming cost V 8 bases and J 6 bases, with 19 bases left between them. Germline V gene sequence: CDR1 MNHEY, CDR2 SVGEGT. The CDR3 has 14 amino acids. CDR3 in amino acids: CASAHPNRGPEAFF. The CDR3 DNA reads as TGTGCCAGCGCCCACCCCAATAGGGGACCTGAAGCTTTCTTT.

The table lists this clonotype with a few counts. This CDR3 reads CSAGIGGRSYNSPLHF. DNA of the CDR3: TGCAGTGCCGGGATCGGGGGGCGATCCTATAATTCACCCCTCCACTTT. The chain combines TRBV20-1 with TRBJ1-6, with D tentatively TRBD1 (6 bases). CDR1 is DFQATT, CDR2 SNEGSKA, per germline (reference sequence). Trimming took off 6 bases at V and 1 base at J, with 16 bases between the two ends. This CDR3 comprises 16 residues.

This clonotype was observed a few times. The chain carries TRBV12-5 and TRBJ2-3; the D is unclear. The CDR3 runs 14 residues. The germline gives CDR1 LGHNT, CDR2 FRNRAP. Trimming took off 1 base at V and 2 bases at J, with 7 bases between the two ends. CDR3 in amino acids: CASGLGQHTDTQYF. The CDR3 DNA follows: TGTGCTAGTGGTTTGGGTCAGCACACAGATACGCAGTATTTT.

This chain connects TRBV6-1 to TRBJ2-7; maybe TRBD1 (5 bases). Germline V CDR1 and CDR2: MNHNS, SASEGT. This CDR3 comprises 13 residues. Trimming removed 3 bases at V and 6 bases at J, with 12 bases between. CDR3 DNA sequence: TGTGCCAGCAGTGACAGGGTTGACGTCGAGCAGTACTTC. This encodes CASSDRVDVEQYF.

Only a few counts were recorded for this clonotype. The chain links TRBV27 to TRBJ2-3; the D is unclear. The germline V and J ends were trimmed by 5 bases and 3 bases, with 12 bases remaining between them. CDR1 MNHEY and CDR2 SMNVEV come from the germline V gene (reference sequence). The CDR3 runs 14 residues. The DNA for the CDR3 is TGTGCCAGCAGTGATTCGGACCTTACAGATACGCAGTATTTT. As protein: CASSDSDLTDTQYF.